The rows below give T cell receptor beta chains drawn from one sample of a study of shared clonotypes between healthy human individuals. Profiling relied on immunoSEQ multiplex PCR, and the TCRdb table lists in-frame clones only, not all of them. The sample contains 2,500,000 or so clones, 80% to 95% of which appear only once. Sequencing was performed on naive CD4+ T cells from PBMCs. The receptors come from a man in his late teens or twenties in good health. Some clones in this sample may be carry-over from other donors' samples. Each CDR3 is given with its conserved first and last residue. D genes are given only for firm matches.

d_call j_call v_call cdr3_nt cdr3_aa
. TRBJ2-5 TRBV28 TGTGCCAGCAGTTTTCGCGGAGAGACCCAGTACTTC CASSFRGETQYF
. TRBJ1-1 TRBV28 TGTGCCAGCAGTTTTCCATCCCGGACTGAAGCTTTCTTT CASSFPSRTEAFF
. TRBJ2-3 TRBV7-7 TGTGCCAGCAGCTTAAGCGGACAATACGATACGCAGTATTTT CASSLSGQYDTQYF
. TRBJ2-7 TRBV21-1 TGTGCCAGCAGCGCCCGAGGTAGTTCCGGACAGGAGTCCTACGAGCAGTACTTC CASSARGSSGQESYEQYF
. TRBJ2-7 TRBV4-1 TGCGCCAGCAGCCAAGTTATCGGGGAGCAGTACTTC CASSQVIGEQYF
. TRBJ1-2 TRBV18 TGTGCCAGCTCACCGGGGCCACTTAACTATGGCTACACCTTC CASSPGPLNYGYTF
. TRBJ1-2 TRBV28 TGTGCCAGCACCACGGGAACCGGGGACGGCTACACCTTC CASTTGTGDGYTF
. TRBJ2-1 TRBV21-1 TGTGCCAGCAGCAAACGGGGGACTAGTATCAATGAGCAGTTCTTC CASSKRGTSINEQFF
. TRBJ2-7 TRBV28 TGTGCCAGCAGTTTCCTCGTTCTTCGCGGGGATGCCACCTACGAGCAGTACTTC CASSFLVLRGDATYEQYF
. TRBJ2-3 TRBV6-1 TGTGCCACTCGGTTGGGGGAGATCGGAGATACGCAGTATTTT CATRLGEIGDTQYF
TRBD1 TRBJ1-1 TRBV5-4 TGTGCCAGCAGCTCCCCGGGACAGGGGGGCACTGAAGCTTTCTTT CASSSPGQGGTEAFF
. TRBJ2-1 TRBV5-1 TGCGCCAGCAGCTTCGGGCGATTCTCTCGACAGTCCTACAATGAGCAGTTCTTC CASSFGRFSRQSYNEQFF
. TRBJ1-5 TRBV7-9 TGTGCCAGCAGCTTAGATCCGCGGGGGGGACTCAATCGTCAGCCCCAGCATTTT CASSLDPRGGLNRQPQHF
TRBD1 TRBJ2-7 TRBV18 TGTGCCAACTCACTGACAACAGGGGGTCACGAGCAGTACTTC CANSLTTGGHEQYF